This T cell receptor (beta chain) was found in a study of T-cell memory formation after mild COVID-19. Across the study: TCR clusters showed largely donor specificity. Study-wide results and limits: The appearance of some responding clones in pre-infection memory suggested that cross-reactive memory joined. Balance between CD4 and CD8 was seen in clones contracting day 15 to 85, and a CD4+ lean was seen in later expanders.

This clonotype was seen only a few times. What it recognizes is unknown. After 5'RACE with constant-segment primers, TCR alpha and TCR beta cDNA libraries carrying sample barcodes and UMIs were obtained. Each CDR3 protein is one row after TCRdb ran MiXCR on the 5' RACE reads. There are 200,000 to 250,000 distinct CDR3 sequences in the sample; approximately 10% occur only once, and around 3.4% lies in the top ten. The sample comprised PBMCs or a T cell subset sorted from them (not recorded which). This TCR came from a man between 18 and 35 years old who had mild COVID-19 (a few samples of this study predate the infection). Cell type and time point are not known.

The CDR3 sequence: CASSQDGESGGTF. For the CDR3, the DNA is TGCGCCAGCAGCCAGGACGGTGAAAGTGGGGGGACCTTC. The chain couples TRBV4-3 to TRBJ1-2; D is possibly TRBD1 (5 bases). The V end was cut by 3 bases, the J end by 14 bases, with 19 bases between. The germline V gene encodes CDR1 LGHNA and CDR2 YSLEER. The CDR3 has 13 amino acids.